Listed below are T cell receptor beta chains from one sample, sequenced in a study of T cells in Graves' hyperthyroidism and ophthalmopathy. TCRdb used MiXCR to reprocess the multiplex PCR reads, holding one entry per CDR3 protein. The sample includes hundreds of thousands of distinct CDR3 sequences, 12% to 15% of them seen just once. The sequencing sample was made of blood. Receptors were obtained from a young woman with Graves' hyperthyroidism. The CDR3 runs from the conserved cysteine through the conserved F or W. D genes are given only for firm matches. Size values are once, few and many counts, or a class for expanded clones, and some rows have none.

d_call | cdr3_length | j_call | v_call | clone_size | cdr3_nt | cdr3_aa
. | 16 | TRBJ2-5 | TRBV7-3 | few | TGTGCCAGCAGCCACACACCGGGCCATAACCAAGAGACCCAGTACTTC | CASSHTPGHNQETQYF
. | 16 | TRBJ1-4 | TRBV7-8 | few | TGTGCCAGCAGCTTATTCCAAGCCGCAACTAATGAAAAACTGTTTTTT | CASSLFQAATNEKLFF
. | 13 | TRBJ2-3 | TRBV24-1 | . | TGTGCCACCAGTGTCCCAAGGGCAGATACGCAGTATTTT | CATSVPRADTQYF
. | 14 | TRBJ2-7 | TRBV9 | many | TGTGCCAGCAGCGTAGATGGCGGGATCAACGAGCAGTACTTC | CASSVDGGINEQYF
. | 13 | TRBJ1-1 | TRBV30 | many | TGTGCCTGGAGTCAATCTTCCGGCGCTGAAGCTTTCTTT | CAWSQSSGAEAFF
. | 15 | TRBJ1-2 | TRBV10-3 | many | TGTGCCATCAGTGAGTCAGTTTTATCGGATTTGGGCTACACCTTC | CAISESVLSDLGYTF
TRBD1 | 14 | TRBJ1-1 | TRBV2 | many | TGTGCCAGCGGGGTAGACAGGGGGCGAACTGAAGCTTTCTTT | CASGVDRGRTEAFF
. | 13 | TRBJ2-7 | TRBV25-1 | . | TGTGCCAGCAGTGGACGGGCCTCCTACGAGCAGTACTTC | CASSGRASYEQYF
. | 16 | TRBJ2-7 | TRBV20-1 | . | TGCAGTGCTAGATGGCGAGGCGGGACAACGAGTCACGAGCAGTACTTC | CSARWRGGTTSHEQYF
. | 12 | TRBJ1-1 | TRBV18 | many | TGTGCCACCAGCGGACAGAACACTGAAGCTTTCTTT | CATSGQNTEAFF
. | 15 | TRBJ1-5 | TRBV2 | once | TGTGCCAGCAGGACAAGAGATAATAGCAATCAGCCCCAGCATTTT | CASRTRDNSNQPQHF
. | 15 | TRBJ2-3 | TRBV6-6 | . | TGTGCCAGCAGTTACAGGCACAGAAGCACAGATACGCAGTATTTT | CASSYRHRSTDTQYF
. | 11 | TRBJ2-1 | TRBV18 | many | TGTGCCAGCTCAACGAGGGGAGAGCAGTTCTTC | CASSTRGEQFF
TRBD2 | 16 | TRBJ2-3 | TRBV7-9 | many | TGTGCCAGCAGCGCCCGGGGGGGGCTTGACACAGATACGCAGTATTTT | CASSARGGLDTDTQYF
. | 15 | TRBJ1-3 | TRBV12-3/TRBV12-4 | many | TGTGCCAGCAGTTTTGGTGGGTCCTCTGGAAACACCATATATTTT | CASSFGGSSGNTIYF
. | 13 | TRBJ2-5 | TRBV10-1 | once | TGCGCCAGCAGTGAGGGACTACTGGAGACCCAGTACTTC | CASSEGLLETQYF
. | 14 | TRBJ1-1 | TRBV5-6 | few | TGTGCCAGCAGCCCCGGCGAGTTGAACACTGAAGCTTTCTTT | CASSPGELNTEAFF
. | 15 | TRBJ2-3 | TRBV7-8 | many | TGTGCCAGCAGCCCAATGGGGGGAAATACAGATACGCAGTATTTT | CASSPMGGNTDTQYF
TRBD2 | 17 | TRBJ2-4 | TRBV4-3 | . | TGCGCCAGCAGCCCCGGGACTAGCGGGATGAGGACGGACATTCAGTACTTC | CASSPGTSGMRTDIQYF
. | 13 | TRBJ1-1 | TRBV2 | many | TGTGCCAGCCTTCTCGGTGCTGGCACTGAAGCTTTCTTT | CASLLGAGTEAFF
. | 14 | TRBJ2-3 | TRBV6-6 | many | TGTGCCAGCAGTTACTCGTCTACGGCAGATACGCAGTATTTT | CASSYSSTADTQYF
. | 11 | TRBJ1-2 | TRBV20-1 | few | TGCAGTGCTGCCGCGACATTCGATTACACCTTC | CSAAATFDYTF